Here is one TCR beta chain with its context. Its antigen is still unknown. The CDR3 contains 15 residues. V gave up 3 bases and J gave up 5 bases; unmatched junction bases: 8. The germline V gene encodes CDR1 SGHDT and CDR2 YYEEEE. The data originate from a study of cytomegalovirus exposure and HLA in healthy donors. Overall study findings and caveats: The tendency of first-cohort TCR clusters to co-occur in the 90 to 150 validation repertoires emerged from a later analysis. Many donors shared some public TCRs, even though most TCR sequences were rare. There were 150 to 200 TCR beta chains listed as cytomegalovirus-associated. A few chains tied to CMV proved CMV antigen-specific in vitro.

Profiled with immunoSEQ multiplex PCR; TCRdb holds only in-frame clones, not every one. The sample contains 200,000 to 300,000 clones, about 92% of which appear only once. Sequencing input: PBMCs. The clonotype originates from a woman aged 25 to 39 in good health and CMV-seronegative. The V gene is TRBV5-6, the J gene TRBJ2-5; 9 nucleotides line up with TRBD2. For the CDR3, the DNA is TGTGCCAGCAGCTCAACGCGGGGGGGCTTGGAGACCCAGTACTTC. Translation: CASSSTRGGLETQYF.